This T cell receptor beta chain is from a study of cytomegalovirus exposure and HLA in healthy donors. The PCR used 60 Vbeta and 13 Jbeta primers. Assay used: immunoSEQ multiplex PCR; TCRdb lists only in-frame clones, some missing. The table records 90,000 to 140,000 clones, around 86% of them present only once. Per the germline V gene, CDR1 is SQVTM and CDR2 is ANQGSEA. This CDR3 has 15 residues. Germline trimming cut 6 bases from V and 4 bases from J; bases unmatched to any gene: 7. The sample consisted of PBMCs. This clonotype originated in a man aged 30-40 years in good health and CMV-seropositive. The chain carries TRBV29-1 and TRBJ2-2; 11 nucleotides agree with TRBD1. The CDR3 loop is CSVRSGTGGTGELFF. The DNA of the CDR3 is TGCAGCGTGAGATCCGGGACAGGGGGCACCGGGGAGCTGTTTTTT.